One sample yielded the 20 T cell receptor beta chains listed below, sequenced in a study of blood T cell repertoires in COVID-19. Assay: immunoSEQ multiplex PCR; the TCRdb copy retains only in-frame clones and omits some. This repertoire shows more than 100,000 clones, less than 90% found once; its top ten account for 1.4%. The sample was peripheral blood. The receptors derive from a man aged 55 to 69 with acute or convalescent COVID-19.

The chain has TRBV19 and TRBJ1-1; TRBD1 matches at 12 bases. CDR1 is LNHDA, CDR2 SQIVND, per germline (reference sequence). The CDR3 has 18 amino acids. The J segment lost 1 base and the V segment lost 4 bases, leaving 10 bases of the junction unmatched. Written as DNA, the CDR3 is TGTGCCAGTAGTACACCCGGGGACAGGGGGCGTTGGAACACTGAAGCTTTCTTT. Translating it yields CASSTPGDRGRWNTEAFF.

The CDR3 region is CASGSSYNSPLHF. The DNA for the CDR3 is TGTGCCAGCGGGAGCTCCTATAATTCACCCCTCCACTTT. The rearrangement links TRBV27 to TRBJ1-6; D is unclear. Between the trimmed V and J ends, which lost 8 bases and 0 bases, there was a span of 5 bases. CDR3 length: 13 residues. Per the germline V gene, CDR1 is MNHEY and CDR2 is SMNVEV (reference sequence).

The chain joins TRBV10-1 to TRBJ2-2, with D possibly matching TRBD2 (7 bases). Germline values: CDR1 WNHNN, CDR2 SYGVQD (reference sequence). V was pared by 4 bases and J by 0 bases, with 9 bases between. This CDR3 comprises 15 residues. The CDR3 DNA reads TGCGCCAGCAGTGGCGGGGGCCCGAACACCGGGGAGCTGTTTTTT. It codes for CASSGGGPNTGELFF.

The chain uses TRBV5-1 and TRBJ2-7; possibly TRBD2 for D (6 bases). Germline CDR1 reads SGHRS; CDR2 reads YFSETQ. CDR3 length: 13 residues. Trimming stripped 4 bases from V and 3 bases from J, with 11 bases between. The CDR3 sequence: CASSLGRNYEQYF. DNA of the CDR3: TGCGCCAGCAGCCTCGGGAGAAACTACGAGCAGTACTTC.

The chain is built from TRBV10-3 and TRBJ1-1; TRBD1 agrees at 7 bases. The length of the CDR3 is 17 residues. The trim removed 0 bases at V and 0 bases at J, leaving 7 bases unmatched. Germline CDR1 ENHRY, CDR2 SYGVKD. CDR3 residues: CAISESAPGQLNTEAFF. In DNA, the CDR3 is TGTGCCATCAGTGAGTCGGCCCCGGGACAGTTGAACACTGAAGCTTTCTTT.

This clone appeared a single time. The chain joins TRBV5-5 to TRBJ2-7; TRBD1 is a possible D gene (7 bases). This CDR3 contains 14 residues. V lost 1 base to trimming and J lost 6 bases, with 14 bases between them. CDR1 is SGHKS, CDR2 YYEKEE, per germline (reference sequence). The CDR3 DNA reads TGTGCCAGCAGCTTGATGACTCAGGGGGGCGAGCAGTACTTC. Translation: CASSLMTQGGEQYF. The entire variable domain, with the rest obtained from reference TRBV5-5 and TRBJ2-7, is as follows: DAGVTQSPTHLIKTRGQQVTLRCSPISGHKSVSWYQQVLGQGPQFIFQYYEKEERGRGNFPDRFSARQFPNYSSELNVNALLLGDSALYLCASSLMTQGGEQYFGPGTRLTVT.

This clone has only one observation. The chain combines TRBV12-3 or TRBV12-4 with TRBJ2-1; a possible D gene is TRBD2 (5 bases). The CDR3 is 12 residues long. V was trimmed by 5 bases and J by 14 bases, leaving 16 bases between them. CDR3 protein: CASSPLTRVKFF. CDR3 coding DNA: TGTGCCAGCAGTCCCCTGACGCGGGTTAAGTTCTTC.

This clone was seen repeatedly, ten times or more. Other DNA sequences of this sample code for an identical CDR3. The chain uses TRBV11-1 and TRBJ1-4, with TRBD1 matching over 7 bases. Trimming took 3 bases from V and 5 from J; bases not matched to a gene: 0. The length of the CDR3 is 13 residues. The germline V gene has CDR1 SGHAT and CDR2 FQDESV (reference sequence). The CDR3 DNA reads TGTGCCAGCAGCTTGGGACAGAATGAAAAACTGTTTTTT. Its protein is CASSLGQNEKLFF.

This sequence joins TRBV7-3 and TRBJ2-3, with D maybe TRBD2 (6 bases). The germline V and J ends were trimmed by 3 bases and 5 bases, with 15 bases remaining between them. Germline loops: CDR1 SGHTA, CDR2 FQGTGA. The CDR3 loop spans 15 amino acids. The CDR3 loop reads CASSFSGHGGDTQYF. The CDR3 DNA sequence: TGTGCCAGCAGCTTTAGCGGCCACGGGGGAGATACGCAGTATTTT.

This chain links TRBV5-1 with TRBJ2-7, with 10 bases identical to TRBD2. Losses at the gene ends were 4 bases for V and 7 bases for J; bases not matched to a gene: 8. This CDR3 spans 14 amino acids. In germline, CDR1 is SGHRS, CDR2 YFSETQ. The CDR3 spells CASSASGGRGEQYF. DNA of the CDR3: TGCGCCAGCAGCGCTAGCGGGGGACGAGGGGAGCAGTACTTC.

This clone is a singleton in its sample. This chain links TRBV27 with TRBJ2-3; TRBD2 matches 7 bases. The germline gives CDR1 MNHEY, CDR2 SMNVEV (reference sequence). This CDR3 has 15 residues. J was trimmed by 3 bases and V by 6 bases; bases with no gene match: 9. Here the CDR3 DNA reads TGTGCCAGCAGCGCCCCGGGGGAGGGGACAGATACGCAGTATTTT. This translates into CASSAPGEGTDTQYF.

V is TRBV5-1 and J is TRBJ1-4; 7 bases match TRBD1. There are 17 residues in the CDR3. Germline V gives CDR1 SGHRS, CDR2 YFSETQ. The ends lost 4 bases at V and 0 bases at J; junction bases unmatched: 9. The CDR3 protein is CASSLDRVGATNEKLFF. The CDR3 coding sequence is TGCGCCAGCAGCCTCGACAGGGTAGGGGCAACTAATGAAAAACTGTTTTTT.

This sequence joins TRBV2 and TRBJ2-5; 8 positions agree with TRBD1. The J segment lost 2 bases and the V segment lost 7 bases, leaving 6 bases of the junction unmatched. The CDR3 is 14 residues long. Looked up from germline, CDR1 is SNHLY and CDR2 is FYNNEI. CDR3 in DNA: TGTGCCAGCACCCTCAGGACAGGGCAAGAGACCCAGTACTTC. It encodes CASTLRTGQETQYF.

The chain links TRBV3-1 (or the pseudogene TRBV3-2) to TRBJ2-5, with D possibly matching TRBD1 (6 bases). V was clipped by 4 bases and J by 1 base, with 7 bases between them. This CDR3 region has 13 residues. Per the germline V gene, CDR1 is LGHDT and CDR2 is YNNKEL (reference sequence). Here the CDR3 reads CASSPDSQETQYF. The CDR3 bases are TGTGCCAGCAGCCCGGACAGCCAAGAGACCCAGTACTTC.

The CDR3: CASSDAGRVMNTGELFF. CDR3 DNA sequence: TGTGCCAGCAGTGATGCGGGCAGAGTTATGAACACCGGGGAGCTGTTTTTT. This chain links TRBV6-1 with TRBJ2-2, with D possibly matching TRBD2 (5 bases). Per germline, CDR1 MNHNS and CDR2 SASEGT. The CDR3 sequence is 17 residues long. Between the trimmed V and J ends, which lost 3 bases and 1 base, there was a span of 15 bases.

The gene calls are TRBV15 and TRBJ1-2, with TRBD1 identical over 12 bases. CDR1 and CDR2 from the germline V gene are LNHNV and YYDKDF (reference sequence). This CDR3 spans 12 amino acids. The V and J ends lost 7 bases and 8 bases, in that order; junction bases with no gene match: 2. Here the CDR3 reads CATKGTGGGYTF. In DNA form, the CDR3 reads TGTGCCACCAAAGGGACAGGGGGCGGCTACACCTTC.

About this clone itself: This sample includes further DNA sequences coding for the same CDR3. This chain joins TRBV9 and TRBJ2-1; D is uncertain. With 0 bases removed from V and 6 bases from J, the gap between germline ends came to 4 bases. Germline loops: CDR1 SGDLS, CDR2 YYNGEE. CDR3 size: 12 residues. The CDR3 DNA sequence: TGTGCCAGCAGCGTAGATCTCAATGAGCAGTTCTTC. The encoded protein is CASSVDLNEQFF. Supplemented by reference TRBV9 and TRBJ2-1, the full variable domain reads DSGVTQTPKHLITATGQRVTLRCSPRSGDLSVYWYQQSLDQGLQFLIQYYNGEERAKGNILERFSAQQFPDLHSELNLSSLELGDSALYFCASSVDLNEQFFGPGTRLTVL.

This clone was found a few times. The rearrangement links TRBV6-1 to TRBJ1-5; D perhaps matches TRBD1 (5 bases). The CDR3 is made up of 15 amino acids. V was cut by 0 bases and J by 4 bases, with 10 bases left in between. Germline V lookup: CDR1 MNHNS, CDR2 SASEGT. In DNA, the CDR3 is TGTGCCAGCAGTGAAGCAATGGCAGGGAATCAGCCCCAGCATTTT. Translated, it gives CASSEAMAGNQPQHF.

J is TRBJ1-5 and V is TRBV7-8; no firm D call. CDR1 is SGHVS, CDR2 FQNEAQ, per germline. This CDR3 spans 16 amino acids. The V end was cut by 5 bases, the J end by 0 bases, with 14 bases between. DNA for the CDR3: TGTGCCAGCAGCCTGGGAGAGGGCTATAGCAATCAGCCCCAGCATTTT. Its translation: CASSLGEGYSNQPQHF.

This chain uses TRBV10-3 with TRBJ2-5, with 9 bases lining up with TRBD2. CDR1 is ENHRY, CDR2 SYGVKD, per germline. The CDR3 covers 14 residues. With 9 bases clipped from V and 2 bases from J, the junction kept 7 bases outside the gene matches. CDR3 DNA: TGTGCCATAAGGAGTACTAGCGGGCAAGAGACCCAGTACTTC. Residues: CAIRSTSGQETQYF.